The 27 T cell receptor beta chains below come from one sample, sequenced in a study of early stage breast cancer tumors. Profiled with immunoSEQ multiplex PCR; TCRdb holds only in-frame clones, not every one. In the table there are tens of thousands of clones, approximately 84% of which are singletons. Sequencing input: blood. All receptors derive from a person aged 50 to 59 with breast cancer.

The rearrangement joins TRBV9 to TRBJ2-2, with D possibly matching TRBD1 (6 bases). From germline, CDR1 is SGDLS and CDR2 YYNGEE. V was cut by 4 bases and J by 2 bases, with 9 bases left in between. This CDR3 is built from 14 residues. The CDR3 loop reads CASSRDTNTGELFF. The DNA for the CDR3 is TGTGCCAGCAGCCGGGACACAAACACCGGGGAGCTGTTTTTT.

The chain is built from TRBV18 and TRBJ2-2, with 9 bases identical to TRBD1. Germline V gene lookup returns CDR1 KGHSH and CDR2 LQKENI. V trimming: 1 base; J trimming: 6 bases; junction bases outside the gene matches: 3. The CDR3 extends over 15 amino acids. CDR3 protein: CASSPRDREAGELFF. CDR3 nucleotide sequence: TGTGCCAGCTCACCACGGGACAGGGAGGCCGGGGAGCTGTTTTTT.

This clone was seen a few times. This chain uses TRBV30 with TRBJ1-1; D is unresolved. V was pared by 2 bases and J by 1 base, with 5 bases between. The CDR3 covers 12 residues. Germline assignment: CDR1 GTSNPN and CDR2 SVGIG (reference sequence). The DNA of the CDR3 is TGTGCCTGGAGTCGGCAGAACACTGAAGCTTTCTTT. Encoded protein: CAWSRQNTEAFF.

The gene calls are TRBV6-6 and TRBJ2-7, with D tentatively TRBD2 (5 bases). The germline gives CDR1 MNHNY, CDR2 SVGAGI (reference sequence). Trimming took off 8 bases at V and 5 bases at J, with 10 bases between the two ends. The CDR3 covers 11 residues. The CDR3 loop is CASRGGDEQYF. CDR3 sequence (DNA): TGTGCCAGCCGCGGAGGAGACGAGCAGTACTTC.

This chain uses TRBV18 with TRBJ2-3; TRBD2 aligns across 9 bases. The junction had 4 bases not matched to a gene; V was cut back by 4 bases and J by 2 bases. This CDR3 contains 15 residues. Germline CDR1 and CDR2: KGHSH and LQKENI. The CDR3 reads CASSQAGGPTDTQYF. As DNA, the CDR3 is TGTGCCAGCTCACAGGCGGGGGGGCCCACAGATACGCAGTATTTT.

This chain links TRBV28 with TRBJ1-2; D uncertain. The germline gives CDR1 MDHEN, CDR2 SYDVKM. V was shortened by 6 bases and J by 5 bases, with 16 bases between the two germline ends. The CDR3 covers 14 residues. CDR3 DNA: TGTGCCAGCAGACAAGACGCGGCCACATATGGCTACACCTTC. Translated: CASRQDAATYGYTF.

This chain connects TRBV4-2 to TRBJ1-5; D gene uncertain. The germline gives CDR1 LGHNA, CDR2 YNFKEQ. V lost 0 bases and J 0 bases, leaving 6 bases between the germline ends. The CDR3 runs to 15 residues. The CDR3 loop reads CASSQEGYSNQPQHF. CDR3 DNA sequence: TGTGCCAGCAGCCAAGAGGGATATAGCAATCAGCCCCAGCATTTT.

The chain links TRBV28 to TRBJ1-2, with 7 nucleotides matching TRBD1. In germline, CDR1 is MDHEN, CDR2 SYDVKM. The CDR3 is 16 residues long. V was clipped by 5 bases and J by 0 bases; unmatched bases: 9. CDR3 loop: CASSITGATANYGYTF. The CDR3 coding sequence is TGTGCCAGCAGTATCACAGGGGCGACGGCTAACTATGGCTACACCTTC.

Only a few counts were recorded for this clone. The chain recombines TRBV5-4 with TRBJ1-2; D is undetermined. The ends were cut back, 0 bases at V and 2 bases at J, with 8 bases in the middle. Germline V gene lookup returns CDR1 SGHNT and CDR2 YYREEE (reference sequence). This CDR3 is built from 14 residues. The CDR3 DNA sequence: TGTGCCAGCAGCTTGGGACACCTAAACTATGGCTACACCTTC. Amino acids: CASSLGHLNYGYTF.

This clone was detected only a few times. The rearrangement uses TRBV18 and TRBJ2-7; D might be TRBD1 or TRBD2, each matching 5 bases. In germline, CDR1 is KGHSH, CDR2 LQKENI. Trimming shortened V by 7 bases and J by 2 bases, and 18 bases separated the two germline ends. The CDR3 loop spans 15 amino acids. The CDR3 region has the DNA TGTGCCAGCTGTCCCGGGGACCAGGGAACCTACGAGCAGTACTTC. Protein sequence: CASCPGDQGTYEQYF.

CDR3 residues: CASSQDLSAGGFEKLFF. DNA for the CDR3: TGTGCCAGCAGCCAAGATTTGAGCGCAGGGGGCTTTGAAAAACTGTTTTTT. The V call is TRBV4-2, the J call TRBJ1-4; 8 bases map to TRBD1. The J segment lost 7 bases and the V segment lost 0 bases, leaving 10 bases of the junction unmatched. The CDR3 sequence is 17 residues long. Looked up from germline, CDR1 is LGHNA and CDR2 is YNFKEQ.

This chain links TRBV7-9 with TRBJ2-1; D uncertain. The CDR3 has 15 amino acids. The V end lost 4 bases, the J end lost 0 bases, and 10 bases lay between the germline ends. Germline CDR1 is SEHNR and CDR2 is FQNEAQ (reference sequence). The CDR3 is CASSWVEYSYNEQFF. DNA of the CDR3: TGTGCCAGCAGCTGGGTAGAGTACTCCTACAATGAGCAGTTCTTC.

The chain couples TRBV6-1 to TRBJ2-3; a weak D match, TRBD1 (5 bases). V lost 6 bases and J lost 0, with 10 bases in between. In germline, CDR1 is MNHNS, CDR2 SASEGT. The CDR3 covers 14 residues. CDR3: CASRVQGSTDTQYF. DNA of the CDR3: TGTGCCAGCAGGGTCCAGGGTAGCACAGATACGCAGTATTTT.

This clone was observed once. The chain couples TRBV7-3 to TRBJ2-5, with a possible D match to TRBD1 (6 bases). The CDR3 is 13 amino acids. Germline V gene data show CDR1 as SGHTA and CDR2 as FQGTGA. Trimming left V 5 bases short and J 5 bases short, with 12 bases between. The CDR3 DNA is TGTGCCAGCAGCCGAGAAAGGGGGGAGACCCAGTACTTC. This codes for CASSRERGETQYF.

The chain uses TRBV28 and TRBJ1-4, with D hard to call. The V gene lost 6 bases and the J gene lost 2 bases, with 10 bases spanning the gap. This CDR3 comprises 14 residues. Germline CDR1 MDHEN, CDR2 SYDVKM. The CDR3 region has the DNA TGTGCCAGCAGACGGACGAAGACTAATGAAAAACTGTTTTTT. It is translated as CASRRTKTNEKLFF.

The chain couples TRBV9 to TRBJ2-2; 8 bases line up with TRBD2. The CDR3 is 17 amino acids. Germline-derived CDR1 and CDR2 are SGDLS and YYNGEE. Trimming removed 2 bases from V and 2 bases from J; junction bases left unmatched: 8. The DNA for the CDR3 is TGTGCCAGCAGCGTGGGCACGGGGGGGAGAAACACCGGGGAGCTGTTTTTT. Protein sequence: CASSVGTGGRNTGELFF. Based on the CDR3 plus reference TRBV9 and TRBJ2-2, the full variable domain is DSGVTQTPKHLITATGQRVTLRCSPRSGDLSVYWYQQSLDQGLQFLIQYYNGEERAKGNILERFSAQQFPDLHSELNLSSLELGDSALYFCASSVGTGGRNTGELFFGEGSRLTVL.

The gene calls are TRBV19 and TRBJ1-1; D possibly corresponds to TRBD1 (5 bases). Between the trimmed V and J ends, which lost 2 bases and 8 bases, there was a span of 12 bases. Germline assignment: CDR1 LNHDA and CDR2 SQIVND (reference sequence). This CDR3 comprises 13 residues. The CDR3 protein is CASSIIDRKEAFF. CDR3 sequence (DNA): TGTGCCAGTAGTATAATAGACAGAAAGGAAGCTTTCTTT.

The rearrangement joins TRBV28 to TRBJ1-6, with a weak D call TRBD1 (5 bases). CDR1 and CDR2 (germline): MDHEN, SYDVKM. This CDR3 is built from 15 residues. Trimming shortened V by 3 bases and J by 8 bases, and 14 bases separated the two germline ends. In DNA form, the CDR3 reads TGTGCCAGCAGTTTTCTTGCGGGGGACTATTCACCCCTCCACTTT. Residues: CASSFLAGDYSPLHF.

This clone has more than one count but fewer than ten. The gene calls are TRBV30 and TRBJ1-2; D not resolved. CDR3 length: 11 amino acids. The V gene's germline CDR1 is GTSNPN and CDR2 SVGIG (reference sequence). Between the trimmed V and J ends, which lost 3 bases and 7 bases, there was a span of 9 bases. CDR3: CAWRGALGYTF. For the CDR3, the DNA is TGTGCCTGGAGAGGCGCCCTTGGCTACACCTTC.

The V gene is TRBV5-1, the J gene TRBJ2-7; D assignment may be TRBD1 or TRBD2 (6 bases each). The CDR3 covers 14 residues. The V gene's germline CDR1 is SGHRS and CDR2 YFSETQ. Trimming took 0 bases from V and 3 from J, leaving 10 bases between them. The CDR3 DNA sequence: TGCGCCAGCAGCTTGGACAGGGAGGTCTACGAGCAGTACTTC. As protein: CASSLDREVYEQYF.

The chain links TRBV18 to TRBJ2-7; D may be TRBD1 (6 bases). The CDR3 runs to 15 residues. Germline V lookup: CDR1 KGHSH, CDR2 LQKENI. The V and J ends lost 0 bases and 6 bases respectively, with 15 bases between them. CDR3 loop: CASSPPLRGQGEQYF. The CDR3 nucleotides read TGTGCCAGCTCACCACCCCTCAGGGGACAAGGCGAGCAGTACTTC. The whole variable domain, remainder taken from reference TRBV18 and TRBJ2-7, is NAGVMQNPRHLVRRRGQEARLRCSPMKGHSHVYWYRQLPEEGLKFMVYLQKENIIDESGMPKERFSAEFPKEGPSILRIQQVVRGDSAAYFCASSPPLRGQGEQYFGPGTRLTVT.

The CDR3 sequence: CASSPGTGESYEQYF. The DNA of the CDR3 is TGTGCCAGCAGCCCCGGGACAGGGGAGTCCTACGAGCAGTACTTC. The chain couples TRBV11-3 to TRBJ2-7; the match to TRBD1 covers 10 bases. The germline CDR1 and CDR2 sequences are SGHNT and YENEEA. The CDR3 is made up of 15 amino acids. V was clipped by 5 bases and J by 1 base; unmatched bases: 5.

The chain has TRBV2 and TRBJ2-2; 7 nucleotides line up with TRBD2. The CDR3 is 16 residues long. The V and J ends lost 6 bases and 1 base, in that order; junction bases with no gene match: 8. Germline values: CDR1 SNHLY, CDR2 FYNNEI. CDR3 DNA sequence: TGTGCCAGCAGACCCTACTCGGGGGGGAACACCGGGGAGCTGTTTTTT. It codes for CASRPYSGGNTGELFF.

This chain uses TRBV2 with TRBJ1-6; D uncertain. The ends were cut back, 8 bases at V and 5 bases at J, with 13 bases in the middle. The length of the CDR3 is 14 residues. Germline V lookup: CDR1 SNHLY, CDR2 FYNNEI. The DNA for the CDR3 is TGTGCCAGCGGTGGGCCGTTACATAATTCACCCCTCCACTTT. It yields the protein CASGGPLHNSPLHF.

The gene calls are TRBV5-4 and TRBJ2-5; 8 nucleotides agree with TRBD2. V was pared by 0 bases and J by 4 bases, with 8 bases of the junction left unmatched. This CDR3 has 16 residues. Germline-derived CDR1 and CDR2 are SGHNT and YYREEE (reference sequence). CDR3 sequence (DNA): TGTGCCAGCAGCTTGGGAGGCGGGGGGCCCCGAGAGACCCAGTACTTC. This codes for CASSLGGGGPRETQYF.

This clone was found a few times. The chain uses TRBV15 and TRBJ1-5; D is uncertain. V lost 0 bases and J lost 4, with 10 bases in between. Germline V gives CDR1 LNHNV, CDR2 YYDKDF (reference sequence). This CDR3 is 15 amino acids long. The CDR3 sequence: CATSREAGINQPQHF. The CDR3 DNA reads TGTGCCACCAGCAGAGAGGCGGGGATTAATCAGCCCCAGCATTTT.

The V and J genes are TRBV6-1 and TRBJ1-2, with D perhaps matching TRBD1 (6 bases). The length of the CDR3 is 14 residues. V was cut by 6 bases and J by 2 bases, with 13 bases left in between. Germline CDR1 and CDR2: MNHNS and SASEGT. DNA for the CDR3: TGTGCCAGCAGCGCCGGACAGCCAAACTATGGCTACACCTTC. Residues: CASSAGQPNYGYTF.